These T cell receptor beta chains were read from a single sample in a study of CD8+CD57+ T cells in acquired aplastic anemia. In TCRdb, the reads were re-called with MiXCR into one record per CDR3 protein. The sample shows around 170,000 distinct CDR3 sequences, under 55% of them seen only once. Sequencing used sorted CD4+, CD8+, or CD8+CD57+ T cells (not recorded which) from PBMCs. These receptors were taken from a human donor with aplastic anemia. Both conserved end residues are part of each CDR3. Fields, in order: V gene, clone size, J gene, D gene, CDR3 protein, CDR3 DNA. The D gene is left open where the match is weak. Rows may omit the clone size; those that give it use once, few, many or a size class.

v_call: TRBV6-1
clone_size: few
j_call: TRBJ2-3
d_call: TRBD1
cdr3_aa: CASSHGTGGTDTQYF
cdr3_nt: TGTGCCAGCTCTCACGGGACAGGGGGCACAGATACGCAGTATTTT

v_call: TRBV7-8
clone_size: many
j_call: TRBJ2-3
d_call: .
cdr3_aa: CASSLWQDTDTQYF
cdr3_nt: TGTGCCAGCAGCTTATGGCAGGACACAGATACGCAGTATTTT

v_call: TRBV29-1
clone_size: .
j_call: TRBJ1-2
d_call: .
cdr3_aa: CSVEGNLPTGHGYGYTF
cdr3_nt: TGCAGCGTTGAAGGCAACCTCCCAACAGGGCATGGCTATGGCTACACCTTC

v_call: TRBV10-3
clone_size: .
j_call: TRBJ2-7
d_call: .
cdr3_aa: CASREGPVYEQYF
cdr3_nt: TGTGCCAGCAGGGAAGGACCAGTTTACGAGCAGTACTTC

v_call: TRBV15
clone_size: once
j_call: TRBJ2-7
d_call: TRBD1
cdr3_aa: CATSSSRSGQTKEQYF
cdr3_nt: TGTGCCACCAGCAGCTCCAGGTCGGGACAGACTAAGGAGCAGTACTTC

v_call: TRBV3-1
clone_size: few
j_call: TRBJ1-1
d_call: TRBD1
cdr3_aa: CASSQLQGREAFF
cdr3_nt: TGTGCCAGCAGCCAACTACAGGGGCGCGAAGCTTTCTTT

v_call: TRBV2
clone_size: .
j_call: TRBJ1-1
d_call: .
cdr3_aa: CASRGNREEITEAFF
cdr3_nt: TGTGCCAGCAGGGGGAACAGGGAGGAGATCACTGAAGCTTTCTTT

v_call: TRBV20-1
clone_size: .
j_call: TRBJ2-7
d_call: .
cdr3_aa: CSARRASSPYEQYF
cdr3_nt: TGCAGTGCTAGACGGGCGAGCTCTCCCTACGAGCAGTACTTC

v_call: TRBV2
clone_size: .
j_call: TRBJ2-1
d_call: .
cdr3_aa: CAAARSNEQFF
cdr3_nt: TGTGCCGCCGCGAGAAGCAATGAGCAGTTCTTC

v_call: TRBV6-2/TRBV6-3
clone_size: many
j_call: TRBJ2-7
d_call: .
cdr3_aa: CASSYPDRGAGDPYEQYF
cdr3_nt: TGTGCCAGCAGTTACCCCGACCGGGGGGCGGGAGACCCCTACGAGCAGTACTTC

v_call: TRBV24-1
clone_size: many
j_call: TRBJ2-7
d_call: TRBD1
cdr3_aa: CATSSPTGLGGQYF
cdr3_nt: TGTGCCACCAGTTCTCCGACAGGGTTGGGTGGGCAGTACTTC

v_call: TRBV11-1
clone_size: .
j_call: TRBJ1-2
d_call: TRBD1
cdr3_aa: CASSGPGTGRTYGYTF
cdr3_nt: TGTGCCAGCAGCGGACCAGGGACAGGGAGGACATATGGCTACACCTTC

v_call: TRBV10-3
clone_size: few
j_call: TRBJ2-1
d_call: .
cdr3_aa: CAITGTDYNEQFF
cdr3_nt: TGTGCCATCACTGGGACTGACTACAATGAGCAGTTCTTC

v_call: TRBV24-1
clone_size: .
j_call: TRBJ2-5
d_call: .
cdr3_aa: CATSDAGKEKETQYF
cdr3_nt: TGTGCCACCAGTGATGCAGGGAAAGAGAAAGAGACCCAGTACTTC

v_call: TRBV10-3
clone_size: .
j_call: TRBJ2-1
d_call: TRBD2
cdr3_aa: CAIRSWTSGDNEQFF
cdr3_nt: TGTGCCATCAGGAGCTGGACTAGCGGAGACAATGAGCAGTTCTTC

v_call: TRBV11-2
clone_size: few
j_call: TRBJ2-3
d_call: TRBD2
cdr3_aa: CASSFRTSGRLGTDTQYF
cdr3_nt: TGTGCCAGCAGCTTTCGGACTAGCGGGAGGTTGGGCACAGATACGCAGTATTTT

v_call: TRBV7-6
clone_size: few
j_call: TRBJ1-2
d_call: .
cdr3_aa: CASSFGRDDGYTF
cdr3_nt: TGTGCCAGCAGCTTCGGCCGAGACGATGGCTACACCTTC

v_call: TRBV4-2
clone_size: .
j_call: TRBJ2-3
d_call: TRBD2
cdr3_aa: CASMDYSGGAGSNTQYF
cdr3_nt: TGTGCCAGCATGGACTATAGTGGGGGAGCGGGGAGTAATACGCAGTATTTT

v_call: TRBV15
clone_size: .
j_call: TRBJ1-1
d_call: TRBD1
cdr3_aa: CATSRGTGGRTEAFF
cdr3_nt: TGTGCCACCAGCAGAGGGACAGGGGGGCGAACTGAAGCTTTCTTT

v_call: TRBV7-8
clone_size: .
j_call: TRBJ2-5
d_call: .
cdr3_aa: CASSNTWTDGETQYF
cdr3_nt: TGTGCCAGCAGCAACACATGGACTGACGGGGAGACCCAGTACTTC

v_call: TRBV5-4
clone_size: .
j_call: TRBJ2-3
d_call: TRBD2
cdr3_aa: CASSGSGRARSTDTQYF
cdr3_nt: TGTGCCAGCAGTGGTAGCGGGAGGGCCAGAAGCACAGATACGCAGTATTTT

v_call: TRBV29-1
clone_size: .
j_call: TRBJ2-7
d_call: TRBD2
cdr3_aa: CSVGAGVYSYEQYF
cdr3_nt: TGCAGCGTTGGAGCGGGGGTCTACTCCTACGAGCAGTACTTC

v_call: TRBV29-1
clone_size: .
j_call: TRBJ1-2
d_call: TRBD1
cdr3_aa: CSVERDRGGYGYTF
cdr3_nt: TGCAGCGTTGAAAGGGACAGGGGCGGCTATGGCTACACCTTC

v_call: TRBV29-1
clone_size: .
j_call: TRBJ1-3
d_call: .
cdr3_aa: CGVAEREVGSTIYF
cdr3_nt: TGCGGCGTTGCGGAAAGGGAGGTCGGAAGCACCATATATTTT

v_call: TRBV7-2
clone_size: .
j_call: TRBJ1-1
d_call: .
cdr3_aa: CASSSRDSEAFF
cdr3_nt: TGTGCCAGCAGCTCCAGAGATTCTGAAGCTTTCTTT

v_call: TRBV20-1
clone_size: once
j_call: TRBJ2-7
d_call: TRBD2
cdr3_aa: CSATHSGGSYEQYF
cdr3_nt: TGCAGTGCTACCCACAGCGGGGGGTCCTACGAGCAGTACTTC

v_call: TRBV19
clone_size: .
j_call: TRBJ1-1
d_call: .
cdr3_aa: CASSIQRGSTEAFF
cdr3_nt: TGTGCCAGTAGTATCCAGCGAGGTAGTACTGAAGCTTTCTTT

v_call: TRBV15
clone_size: .
j_call: TRBJ2-3
d_call: TRBD2
cdr3_aa: CATSREAGGQGTTDTQYF
cdr3_nt: TGTGCCACCAGCAGAGAGGCGGGAGGCCAGGGCACCACAGATACGCAGTATTTT

v_call: TRBV12-3/TRBV12-4
clone_size: once
j_call: TRBJ1-2
d_call: TRBD1
cdr3_aa: CASSLSPGGGYGYTF
cdr3_nt: TGTGCCAGCAGTTTATCCCCAGGGGGCGGGTATGGCTACACCTTC